This T cell receptor (beta chain) is drawn from a study of blood T cell repertoires in COVID-19. In the study overall: Nucleic acid was either cDNA or gDNA, and it came from T cells, B-cell-depleted T cells, or PBMCs.

Original data processing: Estimates of nucleated cell counts were drawn from the amplification of reference gene primers. Sequencing was performed with immunoSEQ multiplex PCR; in TCRdb, only in-frame clones are kept and a portion is missing. For V, J and clone size, that table is used; D and trimming come from the DNA. This table has over 85,000 clones, roughly four fifths appearing once. The ends lost 1 base at V and 4 bases at J; junction bases unmatched: 7. The CDR3 loop spans 15 amino acids. CDR1 is GTSNPN and CDR2 is SVGIG in the germline V gene (reference sequence). This rearrangement joins TRBV30 to TRBJ2-5; TRBD1 agrees at 9 bases. Sequenced material: peripheral blood. The receptor's source is a woman aged 60-70 years with acute or convalescent COVID-19. The CDR3 sequence: CAWSATGGRGETQYF. The CDR3 bases are TGTGCCTGGAGTGCTACAGGGGGCCGGGGAGAGACCCAGTACTTC. Full variable domain (missing parts from reference TRBV30 and TRBJ2-5): SQTIHQWPATLVQPVGSPLSLECTVEGTSNPNLYWYRQAAGRGLQLLFYSVGIGQISSEVPQNLSASRPQDRQFILSSKKLLLSDSGFYLCAWSATGGRGETQYFGPGTRLLVL.